This T cell receptor (beta chain) originates from a study of post-analysis software for immune sequencing data. About this clonotype: What it binds is not known.

The V end was cut by 6 bases, the J end by 11 bases, with 17 bases between. This CDR3 comprises 12 residues. Whole-study findings and limits: Among multiple sclerosis patients, normalized Chao1 diversity was significantly below that of controls. Included in a set of about five TRBV segments more frequent in patients than controls were TRBV5-6, TRBV5-1 and TRBV20-1.

cDNA libraries for TCR beta contained unique molecular identifiers. Each batch of about 0.95 to 11 million T cells produced 450,000 to 500,000 cDNA molecules. Each CDR3 protein gets one entry after TCRdb re-called the PCR reads with MiXCR. Of approximately 730,000 distinct CDR3 sequences listed, roughly 50% are singletons. The origin of this receptor is a girl aged 5-17 years with multiple sclerosis. Sequencing used blood. J is TRBJ2-7 and V is TRBV12-3 or TRBV12-4; D might be TRBD1 or TRBD2, each matching 7 bases. The CDR3 DNA sequence: TGTGCCAGCAGCCCTGGGGGAGGGGGCGAGTACTTC. It codes for CASSPGGGGEYF.